The T cell receptor (beta chain) described here comes from a study of shared clonotypes between healthy human individuals. Profiling relied on immunoSEQ multiplex PCR, and the TCRdb table lists in-frame clones only, not all of them. The data contain under 650,000 clones, around 96% of them singletons. Naive CD4+ cells were CD45RA-selected; the remaining cells were memory. This receptor was obtained from a woman aged 25 to 45 in good health. Sequencing was performed on naive CD4+ T cells sorted from blood. Subset reported: CD45RA+ positively selected.

CDR3 coding DNA: TGTGCCAGCAGCTTGGGTCAACTAGCGGGAGCGGCAGATACGCAGTATTTT. Translated, it gives CASSLGQLAGAADTQYF. The V and J genes are TRBV4-2 and TRBJ2-3, with 11 bases identical to TRBD2. The CDR3 contains 17 residues. Germline CDR1 reads LGHNA; CDR2 reads YNFKEQ. The V gene end was trimmed by 5 bases and the J gene end by 4 bases; junction bases not matched to a gene: 11.